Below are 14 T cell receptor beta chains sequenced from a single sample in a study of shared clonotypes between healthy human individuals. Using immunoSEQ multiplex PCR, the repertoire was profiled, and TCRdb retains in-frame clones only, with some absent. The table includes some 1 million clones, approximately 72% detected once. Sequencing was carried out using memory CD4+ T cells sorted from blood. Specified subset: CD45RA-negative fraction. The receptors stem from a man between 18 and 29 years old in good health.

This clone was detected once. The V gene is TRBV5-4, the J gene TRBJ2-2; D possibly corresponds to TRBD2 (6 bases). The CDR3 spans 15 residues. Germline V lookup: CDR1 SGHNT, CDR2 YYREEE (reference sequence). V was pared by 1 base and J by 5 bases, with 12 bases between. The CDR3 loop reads CASSLFGRPTGELFF. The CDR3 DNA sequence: TGTGCCAGCAGCTTGTTCGGGAGACCGACCGGGGAGCTGTTTTTT.

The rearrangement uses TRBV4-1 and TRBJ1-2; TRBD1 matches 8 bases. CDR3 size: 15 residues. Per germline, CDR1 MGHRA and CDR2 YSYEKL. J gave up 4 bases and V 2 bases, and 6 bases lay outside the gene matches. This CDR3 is CASSQSDRVIYGYTF. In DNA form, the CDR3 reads TGCGCCAGCAGCCAATCGGACAGGGTAATCTATGGCTACACCTTC.

CDR3 sequence reads: CASSPRPSGQNTGELFF. CDR3 nucleotides: TGCGCCAGCAGCCCGAGACCTAGCGGGCAGAACACCGGGGAGCTGTTTTTT. The chain recombines TRBV5-1 with TRBJ2-2; 8 bases match TRBD2. V lost 4 bases, J lost 1 base, and 9 bases stayed unmatched. The germline V gene encodes CDR1 SGHRS and CDR2 YFSETQ. There are 17 residues in the CDR3.

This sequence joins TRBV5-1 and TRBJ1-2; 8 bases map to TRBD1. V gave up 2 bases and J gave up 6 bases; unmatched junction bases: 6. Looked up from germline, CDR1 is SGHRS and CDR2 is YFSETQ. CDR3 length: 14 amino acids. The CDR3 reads CASSFGQGEDGYTF. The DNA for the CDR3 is TGCGCCAGCAGCTTCGGACAGGGAGAAGATGGCTACACCTTC.

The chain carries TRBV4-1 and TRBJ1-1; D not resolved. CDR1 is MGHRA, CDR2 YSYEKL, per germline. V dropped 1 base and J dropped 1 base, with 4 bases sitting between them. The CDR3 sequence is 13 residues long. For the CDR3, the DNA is TGCGCCAGCAGCCAAGCTCCGAACACTGAAGCTTTCTTT. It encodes CASSQAPNTEAFF.

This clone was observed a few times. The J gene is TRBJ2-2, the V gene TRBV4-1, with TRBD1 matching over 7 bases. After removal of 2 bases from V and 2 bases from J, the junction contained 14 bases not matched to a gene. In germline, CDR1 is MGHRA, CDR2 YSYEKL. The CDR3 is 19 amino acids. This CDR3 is CASSQSRAPGQPNTGELFF. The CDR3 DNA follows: TGCGCCAGCAGCCAATCCAGGGCCCCGGGACAGCCCAACACCGGGGAGCTGTTTTTT.

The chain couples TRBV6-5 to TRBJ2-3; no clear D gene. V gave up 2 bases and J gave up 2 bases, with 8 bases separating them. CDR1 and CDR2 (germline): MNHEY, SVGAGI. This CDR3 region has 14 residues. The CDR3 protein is CASSYRQLTDTQYF. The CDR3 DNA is TGTGCCAGCAGTTACCGCCAGCTCACAGATACGCAGTATTTT.

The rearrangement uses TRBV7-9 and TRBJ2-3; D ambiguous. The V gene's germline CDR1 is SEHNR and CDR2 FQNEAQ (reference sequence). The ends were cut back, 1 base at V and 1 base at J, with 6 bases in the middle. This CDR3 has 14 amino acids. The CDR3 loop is CASSLGSRTDTQYF. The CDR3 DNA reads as TGTGCCAGCAGCTTAGGTAGTCGCACAGATACGCAGTATTTT.

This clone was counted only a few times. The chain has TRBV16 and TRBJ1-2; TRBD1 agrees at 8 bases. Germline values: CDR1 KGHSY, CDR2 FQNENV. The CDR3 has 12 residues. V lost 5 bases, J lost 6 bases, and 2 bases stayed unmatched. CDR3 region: CASSTTGDGYTF. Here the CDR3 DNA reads TGTGCCAGCAGCACGACAGGGGATGGCTACACCTTC.

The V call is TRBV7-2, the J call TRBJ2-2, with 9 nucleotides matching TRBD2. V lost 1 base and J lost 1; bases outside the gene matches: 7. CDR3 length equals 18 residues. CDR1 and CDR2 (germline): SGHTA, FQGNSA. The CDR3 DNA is TGTGCCAGCAGCTTAGTGGCTAGCGGGGTTGTGAACACCGGGGAGCTGTTTTTT. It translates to CASSLVASGVVNTGELFF.

CDR3 sequence reads: CALRGGGGNTEAFF. CDR3 nucleotide sequence: TGTGCCCTGCGAGGGGGGGGAGGGAACACTGAAGCTTTCTTT. V is TRBV30 and J is TRBJ1-1; D might be TRBD1 (6 bases). Trimming took 8 bases from V and 1 from J, leaving 17 bases between them. Germline-derived CDR1 and CDR2 are GTSNPN and SVGIG (reference sequence). This CDR3 region has 14 residues. Supplemented by reference TRBV30 and TRBJ1-1, the full variable domain reads SQTIHQWPATLVQPVGSPLSLECTVEGTSNPNLYWYRQAAGRGLQLLFYSVGIGQISSEVPQNLSASRPQDRQFILSSKKLLLSDSGFYLCALRGGGGNTEAFFGQGTRLTVV.

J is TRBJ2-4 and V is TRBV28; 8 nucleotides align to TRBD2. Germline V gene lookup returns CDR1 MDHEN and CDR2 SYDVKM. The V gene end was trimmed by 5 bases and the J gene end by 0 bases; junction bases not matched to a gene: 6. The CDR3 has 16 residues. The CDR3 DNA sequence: TGTGCCAGCAGTACGGGGGGGGTAATAGCCAAAAACATTCAGTACTTC. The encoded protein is CASSTGGVIAKNIQYF.

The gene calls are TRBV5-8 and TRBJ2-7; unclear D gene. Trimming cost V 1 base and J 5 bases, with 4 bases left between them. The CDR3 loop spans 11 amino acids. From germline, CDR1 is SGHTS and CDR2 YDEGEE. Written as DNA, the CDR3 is TGTGCCAGCAGCTTGTCCCACGAGCAGTACTTC. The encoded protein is CASSLSHEQYF.

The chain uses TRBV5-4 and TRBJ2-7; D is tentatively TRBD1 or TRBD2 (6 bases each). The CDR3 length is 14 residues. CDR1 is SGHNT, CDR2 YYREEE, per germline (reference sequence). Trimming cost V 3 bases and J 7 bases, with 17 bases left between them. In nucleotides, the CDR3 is TGTGCCAGCAGCTGGGGACACGGAGGGCTTGAGCAGTACTTC. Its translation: CASSWGHGGLEQYF.